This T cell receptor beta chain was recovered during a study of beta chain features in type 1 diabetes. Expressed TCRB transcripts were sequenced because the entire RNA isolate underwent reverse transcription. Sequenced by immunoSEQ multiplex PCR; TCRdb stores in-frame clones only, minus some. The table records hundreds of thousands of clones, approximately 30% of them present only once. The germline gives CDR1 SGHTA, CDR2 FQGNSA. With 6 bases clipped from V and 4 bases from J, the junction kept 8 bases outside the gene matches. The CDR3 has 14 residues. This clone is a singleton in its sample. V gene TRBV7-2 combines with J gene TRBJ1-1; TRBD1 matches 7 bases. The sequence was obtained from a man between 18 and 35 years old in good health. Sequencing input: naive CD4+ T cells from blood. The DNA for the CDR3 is TGTGCCAGCAGGGAACAGGGGTTCGGCACTGAAGCTTTCTTT. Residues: CASREQGFGTEAFF.